This entry lists 20 T cell receptor beta chains sequenced from one sample in a study of blood T cell repertoires in COVID-19. Sequencing was performed with immunoSEQ multiplex PCR; in TCRdb, only in-frame clones are kept and a portion is missing. The sample carries about 97,000 clones, around nine tenths recorded once. The sample was peripheral blood. These receptors all stem from a human donor in a cohort sampled during active COVID-19.

The chain combines TRBV5-1 with TRBJ2-3, with 8 positions matching TRBD2. Losses at the gene ends were 4 bases for V and 2 bases for J; bases not matched to a gene: 3. There are 14 residues in the CDR3. Germline values: CDR1 SGHRS, CDR2 YFSETQ. CDR3: CASSREGHTDTQYF. As DNA, the CDR3 is TGCGCCAGCAGCCGGGAGGGCCACACAGATACGCAGTATTTT.

The chain uses TRBV7-9 and TRBJ1-1; maybe TRBD1 (6 bases). Germline V gene sequence: CDR1 SEHNR, CDR2 FQNEAQ (reference sequence). V was shortened by 5 bases and J by 4 bases, with 11 bases between the two germline ends. This CDR3 spans 13 amino acids. CDR3 nucleotides: TGTGCCAGCAGCCAACAGGGTTTCACTGAAGCTTTCTTT. It translates to CASSQQGFTEAFF.

The rearrangement joins TRBV3-1 (or the pseudogene TRBV3-2) to TRBJ1-2; weak D call: TRBD1 (6 bases). CDR3 length: 14 amino acids. In germline, CDR1 is LGHDT, CDR2 YNNKEL (reference sequence). Trimming shortened V by 4 bases and J by 4 bases, and 13 bases separated the two germline ends. DNA of the CDR3: TGTGCCAGCAGCCCTTTCTCGACAGGCTATGGCTACACCTTC. Translated, it gives CASSPFSTGYGYTF.

The genes are TRBV12-3 or TRBV12-4 and TRBJ1-1; D gene uncertain. With 8 bases removed from V and 6 bases from J, the gap between germline ends came to 16 bases. CDR3 length: 13 residues. CDR3 sequence reads: CASSPAGKAEAFF. The CDR3 DNA sequence: TGTGCCAGCTCCCCAGCCGGGAAAGCTGAAGCTTTCTTT.

This clone showed up just a few times. The gene calls are TRBV5-6 and TRBJ2-2; D might be TRBD2 (6 bases). Trimming took off 2 bases at V and 0 bases at J, with 8 bases between the two ends. Germline loops: CDR1 SGHDT, CDR2 YYEEEE. CDR3 size: 15 residues. The CDR3 region is CASSFRLANTGELFF. The CDR3 bases are TGTGCCAGCAGCTTTCGACTAGCGAACACCGGGGAGCTGTTTTTT.

V and J are TRBV30 and TRBJ1-5, with a possible D match to TRBD1 (5 bases). CDR1 and CDR2 (germline): GTSNPN, SVGIG (reference sequence). Between the trimmed V and J ends, which lost 3 bases and 3 bases, there was a span of 9 bases. The CDR3 consists of 13 residues. Written as DNA, the CDR3 is TGTGCCTGGAGCGGGGGGGACAATCAGCCCCAGCATTTT. It translates to CAWSGGDNQPQHF. The whole variable domain, filled in from reference TRBV30 and TRBJ1-5, reads SQTIHQWPATLVQPVGSPLSLECTVEGTSNPNLYWYRQAAGRGLQLLFYSVGIGQISSEVPQNLSASRPQDRQFILSSKKLLLSDSGFYLCAWSGGDNQPQHFGDGTRLSIL.

V gene TRBV6-2 or TRBV6-3 combines with J gene TRBJ1-6; no clear D gene. The germline V gene has CDR1 MNHEY and CDR2 SVGEGT. The germline V and J ends were trimmed by 2 bases and 7 bases, with 24 bases remaining between them. The CDR3 is 19 residues long. CDR3 sequence (DNA): TGTGCCAGCAGTTACATATCCCGTAGCTTTTCCAGCGGAAATTCACCCCTCCACTTT. Translated, it gives CASSYISRSFSSGNSPLHF.

The chain uses TRBV4-3 and TRBJ1-6; possibly TRBD1 for D (5 bases). The CDR3 runs 15 residues. Trimming removed 4 bases from V and 8 bases from J, with 15 bases in between. Per germline, CDR1 LGHNA and CDR2 YSLEER. CDR3 DNA sequence: TGCGCCAGCAGCCCCCAGGAGCAGGGTTATTCACCCCTCCACTTT. This sequence encodes CASSPQEQGYSPLHF.

The chain has TRBV7-9 and TRBJ1-6; tentatively, D is TRBD1 (6 bases). The CDR3 length is 16 residues. Germline CDR1 SEHNR, CDR2 FQNEAQ (reference sequence). The germline V and J ends were trimmed by 3 bases and 3 bases, with 12 bases remaining between them. The CDR3: CASSFSGDGYNSPLHF. Written as DNA, the CDR3 is TGTGCCAGCAGCTTCTCAGGGGATGGCTATAATTCACCCCTCCACTTT.

This chain links TRBV27 with TRBJ2-3; D is undetermined. The CDR3 totals 13 residues. Germline CDR1 reads MNHEY; CDR2 reads SMNVEV (reference sequence). Trimming stripped 3 bases from V and 0 bases from J, with 4 bases between. The DNA of the CDR3 is TGTGCCAGCAGTTTCGGGAGCACAGATACGCAGTATTTT. This gives the protein CASSFGSTDTQYF.

V is TRBV3-1 (or the pseudogene TRBV3-2) and J is TRBJ1-1; tentative D call: TRBD1 (6 bases). The CDR3 length is 13 residues. Trimming stripped 4 bases from V and 1 base from J, with 7 bases between. CDR1 and CDR2 from the germline V gene are LGHDT and YNNKEL (reference sequence). CDR3 bases: TGTGCCAGCAGCCCGGGACAGAACACTGAAGCTTTCTTT. This encodes CASSPGQNTEAFF.

The chain couples TRBV21-1 to TRBJ2-2; TRBD2 is the table's D call and was not checked against the DNA. TRBV21-1 has pseudogene status. The CDR3 runs 11 residues. CDR3 residues: CASSNSRELFF. The CDR3 DNA sequence: TGTGCCAGCAGCAATAGCAGGGAGCTGTTTTTT.

V and J are TRBV6-5 and TRBJ1-2; TRBD1 aligns across 8 bases. This CDR3 contains 13 residues. Germline CDR1 reads MNHEY; CDR2 reads SVGAGI. V was clipped by 3 bases and J by 8 bases; unmatched bases: 5. The CDR3 DNA reads as TGTGCCAGCAGTTATGGACAGGGAAGAGGCTACACCTTC. This sequence encodes CASSYGQGRGYTF.

The chain links TRBV6-2 or TRBV6-3 to TRBJ1-2, with D hard to call. This CDR3 is 13 amino acids long. Trimming took off 5 bases at V and 0 bases at J, with 7 bases between the two ends. CDR1 and CDR2 from the germline V gene are MNHEY and SVGEGT. The CDR3 protein is CASSVGANYGYTF. The CDR3 DNA is TGTGCCAGCAGTGTAGGAGCTAACTATGGCTACACCTTC.

There are a few counts of this clone. The CDR3 loop reads CASSANHRPGTRDTEAFF. The CDR3 nucleotides are TGTGCCAGCAGCGCCAACCACCGACCGGGAACGAGGGACACTGAAGCTTTCTTT. The V and J genes are TRBV9 and TRBJ1-1; D uncertain. V was shortened by 3 bases and J by 3 bases, with 24 bases between the two germline ends. Germline V gene lookup returns CDR1 SGDLS and CDR2 YYNGEE. This CDR3 has 18 residues.

The rearrangement joins TRBV5-4 to TRBJ2-1; the match to TRBD2 covers 11 bases. CDR1 is SGHNT and CDR2 is YYREEE in the germline V gene (reference sequence). V dropped 2 bases and J dropped 1; count of bases not matched to a gene: 5. The CDR3 contains 17 residues. In nucleotides, the CDR3 is TGTGCCAGCAGCTTAGGACTAGCGGGCGTATCCTACAATGAGCAGTTCTTC. Protein sequence: CASSLGLAGVSYNEQFF.

The table lists this clone with a few counts. The rearrangement joins TRBV28 to TRBJ1-5; D gene ambiguous. V was shortened by 3 bases and J by 2 bases, with 5 bases between the two germline ends. The CDR3 loop spans 13 amino acids. CDR1 MDHEN and CDR2 SYDVKM come from the germline V gene. The CDR3 DNA is TGTGCCAGCAGTTTCTCTGGCAATCAGCCCCAGCATTTT. It is translated as CASSFSGNQPQHF.

This chain uses TRBV27 with TRBJ2-7, with a possible D match to TRBD1 (5 bases). The V end was cut by 2 bases, the J end by 2 bases, with 13 bases between. Germline V gene sequence: CDR1 MNHEY, CDR2 SMNVEV (reference sequence). The CDR3 consists of 15 residues. The chain's CDR3 is CASSLALIGAYEQYF. CDR3 coding DNA: TGTGCCAGCAGTTTAGCGCTTATAGGGGCCTACGAGCAGTACTTC.

The J gene is TRBJ1-6, the V gene TRBV28, with 8 bases fitting TRBD1. The CDR3 has 15 amino acids. The V and J ends lost 4 bases and 5 bases, in that order; junction bases with no gene match: 4. CDR1 and CDR2 from the germline V gene are MDHEN and SYDVKM. The CDR3 nucleotides read TGTGCCAGCAGTTCCGGACAGGGTAATAATTCACCCCTCCACTTT. It translates to CASSSGQGNNSPLHF.

This chain joins TRBV28 and TRBJ2-1; D perhaps matches TRBD1 (5 bases). Trimming cost V 3 bases and J 10 bases, with 13 bases left between them. The CDR3 has 13 residues. CDR1 and CDR2 (germline): MDHEN, SYDVKM. The CDR3 here is CASSLLGQYEQFF. CDR3 nucleotides: TGTGCCAGCAGTTTGCTGGGGCAATACGAGCAGTTCTTC. Full variable domain (missing parts from reference TRBV28 and TRBJ2-1): DVKVTQSSRYLVKRTGEKVFLECVQDMDHENMFWYRQDPGLGLRLIYFSYDVKMKEKGDIPEGYSVSREKKERFSLILESASTNQTSMYLCASSLLGQYEQFFGPGTRLTVL.